Below are 15 T cell receptor beta chains sequenced from a single sample in a study of Graves' ophthalmopathy and Graves' hyperthyroidism. Amplification from RNA transcripts yielded the TCR beta CDR3 regions. The first round was an RT-PCR with HTBI primers, and the second round was a multiplex PCR. In TCRdb, the multiplex PCR reads were re-called with MiXCR into one record per CDR3 protein. The sample shows approximately 640,000 distinct CDR3 sequences, 35% to 45% of them seen only once. The sequencing sample was made of peripheral blood. Receptors were obtained from an adult man with Graves' ophthalmopathy.

The V call is TRBV7-3, the J call TRBJ1-4; D is perhaps TRBD1 (5 bases). V lost 5 bases and J 4 bases, leaving 17 bases between the germline ends. This CDR3 is 16 amino acids long. Germline CDR1 is SGHTA and CDR2 is FQGTGA. CDR3 protein: CASSPLEGAINEKLFF. Here the CDR3 DNA reads TGTGCCAGCAGCCCGCTCGAAGGGGCGATTAATGAAAAACTGTTTTTT.

This chain uses TRBV7-9 with TRBJ2-5; no clear D. Trimming took off 0 bases at V and 5 bases at J, with 13 bases between the two ends. The CDR3 length is 15 residues. Germline CDR1 is SEHNR and CDR2 is FQNEAQ (reference sequence). The CDR3 loop is CASSLAGTAGETQYF. The CDR3 DNA reads TGTGCCAGCAGCTTAGCGGGCACGGCAGGCGAGACCCAGTACTTC.

Only a few counts were recorded for this clonotype. The chain recombines TRBV27 with TRBJ1-5; D is unclear. Per germline, CDR1 MNHEY and CDR2 SMNVEV (reference sequence). Trimming left V 0 bases short and J 8 bases short, with 11 bases between. The CDR3 extends over 14 amino acids. CDR3 region: CASSLSGEFKPQHF. The CDR3 DNA reads as TGTGCCAGCAGTTTATCAGGAGAGTTTAAGCCCCAGCATTTT.

With regard to this clonotype: A much larger clone is a single base away; this may be a read error. The chain carries TRBV20-1 and TRBJ1-2; D is uncertain. This CDR3 has 10 residues. V lost 5 bases to trimming and J lost 1 base, with 2 bases between them. Germline CDR1 DFQATT, CDR2 SNEGSKA (reference sequence). The CDR3 coding sequence is TGCAGTGCTCGTAACTATGGCTACACCTTC. This sequence encodes CSARNYGYTF.

This clonotype was found many times. V gene TRBV10-3 combines with J gene TRBJ1-3, with D hard to call. Germline V CDR1 and CDR2: ENHRY, SYGVKD. The CDR3 spans 13 residues. Trimming cost V 6 bases and J 2 bases, with 8 bases left between them. CDR3 nucleotide sequence: TGTGCCATCAGGGGGAGTACTGGAAACACCATATATTTT. This encodes CAIRGSTGNTIYF.

With regard to this clonotype: Possible read error: a much larger clone is one base away. V is TRBV7-8 and J is TRBJ1-2; unclear D gene. Germline assignment: CDR1 SGHVS and CDR2 FQNEAQ. The length of the CDR3 is 17 residues. Deletions cut 5 bases from V and 0 bases from J, with 19 bases between. CDR3 in amino acids: CASSQALHGEANYGYTF. The CDR3 coding sequence is TGTGCCAGCAGCCAAGCCTTACATGGGGAGGCTAACTATGGCTACACCTTC. Drawing the rest from reference TRBV7-8 and TRBJ1-2, the complete variable domain is GAGVSQSPRYKVAKRGQDVALRCDPISGHVSLFWYQQALGQGPEFLTYFQNEAQLDKSGLPSDRFFAERPEGSVSTLKIQRTQQEDSAVYLCASSQALHGEANYGYTFGSGTRLTVV.

This clonotype was detected ten times or more. V and J are TRBV12-3 or TRBV12-4 and TRBJ2-7; unclear D gene. Deletions cut 5 bases from V and 6 bases from J, with 11 bases between. This CDR3 comprises 12 residues. The CDR3 spells CASSLRTTEQYF. The CDR3 DNA reads TGTGCCAGCAGTCTTAGAACGACCGAGCAGTACTTC.

Ten or more counts support this clonotype. CDR3 sequence (DNA): TGTGCCAGCAGCTTAGAATCCGGGATGGATGAAAAACTGTTTTTT. Protein: CASSLESGMDEKLFF. The chain employs TRBV7-6 and TRBJ1-4; the D is unclear. The CDR3 is 15 amino acids. Germline-derived CDR1 and CDR2 are SGHVS and FNYEAQ. The V gene lost 1 base and the J gene lost 6 bases, with 12 bases spanning the gap. Supplemented by reference TRBV7-6 and TRBJ1-4, the full variable domain reads GAGVSQSPRYKVTKRGQDVALRCDPISGHVSLYWYRQALGQGPEFLTYFNYEAQQDKSGLPNDRFSAERPEGSISTLTIQRTEQRDSAMYRCASSLESGMDEKLFFGSGTQLSVL.

The genes are TRBV9 and TRBJ2-7, with TRBD1 matching over 7 bases. V dropped 0 bases and J dropped 3; count of bases not matched to a gene: 9. The CDR3 spans 16 residues. Per germline, CDR1 SGDLS and CDR2 YYNGEE. CDR3 nucleotides: TGTGCCAGCAGCGTAGCGTCGTCAGGGGGATACTACGAGCAGTACTTC. Protein product: CASSVASSGGYYEQYF.

There are many counts of this clonotype. The chain links TRBV29-1 to TRBJ1-2; D call uncertain. V was pared by 1 base and J by 4 bases, with 16 bases between. This CDR3 has 15 residues. Germline CDR1 is SQVTM and CDR2 is ANQGSEA. The CDR3: CSVEVLTDGAYGYTF. CDR3 nucleotide sequence: TGCAGCGTTGAAGTATTGACGGACGGAGCCTATGGCTACACCTTC. Full variable domain (outside the CDR3, taken from reference TRBV29-1 and TRBJ1-2): SAVISQKPSRDICQRGTSLTIQCQVDSQVTMMFWYRQQPGQSLTLIATANQGSEATYESGFVIDKFPISRPNLTFSTLTVSNMSPEDSSIYLCSVEVLTDGAYGYTFGSGTRLTVV.

On this clonotype itself: No conserved phenylalanine or tryptophan ends this CDR3, so it is likely a read error. The DNA is left out, because the CDR3 cannot be placed on it with certainty; the CDR3 is given as TCRdb lists it. The chain employs TRBV5-1 and TRBJ1-2; the table gives TRBD1 as D, unverified against the DNA. The germline V gene has CDR1 SGHRS and CDR2 YFSETQ. The CDR3 spans 9 residues, counting both ends. The CDR3 sequence is CASSPDGQG.

V usage is TRBV19 and J usage is TRBJ1-1; 12 bases align to TRBD1. Trimming cost V 7 bases and J 8 bases; bases outside gene matches: 2. The CDR3 loop spans 12 amino acids. Germline lookup yields CDR1 LNHDA and CDR2 SQIVND (reference sequence). The chain's CDR3 is CASTGTGGEAFF. The CDR3 DNA reads as TGTGCCAGTACGGGGACAGGGGGCGAAGCTTTCTTT.

As concerns this clonotype: Being one base from a much bigger clone, this may be a read error. The chain links TRBV6-5 to TRBJ2-2, with a possible D match to TRBD1 (5 bases). V lost 6 bases and J 1 base, leaving 9 bases between the germline ends. CDR1 is MNHEY, CDR2 SVGAGI, per germline. The CDR3 runs 14 residues. CDR3: CASRPQGNTGELFF. DNA for the CDR3: TGTGCCAGCAGGCCCCAGGGGAACACCGGGGAGCTGTTTTTT.

This clonotype was counted ten times or more. The rearrangement uses TRBV2 and TRBJ2-5; D is uncertain. Per the germline V gene, CDR1 is SNHLY and CDR2 is FYNNEI. The V end was cut by 8 bases, the J end by 5 bases, with 12 bases between. The length of the CDR3 is 12 residues. CDR3 loop: CASWSVLETQYF. CDR3 bases: TGTGCCAGCTGGTCGGTTCTTGAGACCCAGTACTTC.

This clonotype came up many times. The CDR3 is CASSLPGSTEAFF. The DNA for the CDR3 is TGTGCCAGCAGCCTGCCAGGGAGCACTGAAGCTTTCTTT. V and J are TRBV7-2 and TRBJ1-1, with a tentative D call TRBD1 (5 bases). The CDR3 sequence is 13 residues long. V was pared by 5 bases and J by 4 bases, with 11 bases between. CDR1 is SGHTA, CDR2 FQGNSA, per germline.